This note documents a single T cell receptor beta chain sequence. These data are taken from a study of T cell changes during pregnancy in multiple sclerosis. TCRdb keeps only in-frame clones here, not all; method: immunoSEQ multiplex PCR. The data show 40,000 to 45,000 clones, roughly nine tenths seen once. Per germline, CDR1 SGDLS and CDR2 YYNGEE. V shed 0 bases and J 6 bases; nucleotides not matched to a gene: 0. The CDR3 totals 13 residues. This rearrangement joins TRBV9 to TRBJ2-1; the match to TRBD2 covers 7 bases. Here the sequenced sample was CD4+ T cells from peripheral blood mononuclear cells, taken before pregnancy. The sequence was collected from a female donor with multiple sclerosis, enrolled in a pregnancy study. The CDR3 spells CASSVGGSNEQFF. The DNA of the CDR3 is TGTGCCAGCAGCGTAGGCGGGAGCAATGAGCAGTTCTTC.